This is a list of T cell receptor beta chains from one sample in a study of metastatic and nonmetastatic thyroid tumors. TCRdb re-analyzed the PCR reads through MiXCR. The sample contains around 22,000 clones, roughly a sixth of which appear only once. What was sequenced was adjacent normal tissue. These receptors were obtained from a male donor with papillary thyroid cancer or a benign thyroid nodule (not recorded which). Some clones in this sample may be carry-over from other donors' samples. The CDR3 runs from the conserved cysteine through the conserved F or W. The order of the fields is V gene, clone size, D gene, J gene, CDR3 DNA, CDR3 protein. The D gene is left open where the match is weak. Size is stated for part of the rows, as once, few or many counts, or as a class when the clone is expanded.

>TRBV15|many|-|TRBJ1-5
TGTGCCACCAGCAGAGATCTGGGTGGGAATCAGCCCCAGCATTTT
CATSRDLGGNQPQHF
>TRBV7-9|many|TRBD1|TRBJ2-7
TGTGCCAGCAGCAGGGACAGGGGGCCCACCTACGAGCAGTACTTC
CASSRDRGPTYEQYF
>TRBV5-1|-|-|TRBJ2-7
TGCGCCAGCAGCTTGGATCCGGTGAAATACGAGCATTACTTC
CASSLDPVKYEHYF
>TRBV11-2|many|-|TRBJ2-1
TGTGCCAGCAGCCCCAATACAGCGAGCTCCTACAATGAGCAGTTCTTC
CASSPNTASSYNEQFF
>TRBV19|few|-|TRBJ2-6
TGTGCCAGTAGTACAACAGGTACTGCGGCCAACGTCCTGACTTTC
CASSTTGTAANVLTF
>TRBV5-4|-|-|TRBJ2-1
TGTGCCAGCAGCTTGGCTGGGGGGAAGCCGTATGATGAGCAGTTCTTC
CASSLAGGKPYDEQFF
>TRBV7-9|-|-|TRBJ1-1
TGTGCCAGCAGCTCGGGGGGGGTGAACACTGAAGCTTTCTTT
CASSSGGVNTEAFF
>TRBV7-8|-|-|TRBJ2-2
TGTGCCAGCAGCCGACATCGGATTATCTCCGGGGAGCTGTTTTTT
CASSRHRIISGELFF
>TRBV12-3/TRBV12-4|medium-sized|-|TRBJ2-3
TGTGCCAGCAGGGTAACTGGGTTGAGCACAGATACGCAGTATTTT
CASRVTGLSTDTQYF
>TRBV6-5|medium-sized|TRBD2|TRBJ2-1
TGTGCCAGCAGTTTCGAAGTTCCCCCGACTAGCGGGGCAGGCAATGAGCAGTTCTTC
CASSFEVPPTSGAGNEQFF
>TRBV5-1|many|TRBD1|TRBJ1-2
TGCGCCAGCAGCTTGACAGGGGGCAACTATGGCTACACCTTC
CASSLTGGNYGYTF
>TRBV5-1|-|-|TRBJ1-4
TGCGCCAGCAGCAGGGTACTGGATGAAGAACTGTTTTTT
CASSRVLDEELFF
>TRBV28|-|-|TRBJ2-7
TGTGCCAGCAGCCCTGGCTGGGGTAGCTACGAGCAGTACTTC
CASSPGWGSYEQYF
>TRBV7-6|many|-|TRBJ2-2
TGTGCCAGCAGCTTTAAGGGTCCCTCCGGGGAGCTGTTTTTT
CASSFKGPSGELFF
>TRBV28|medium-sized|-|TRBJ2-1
TGTGCCAGCAGTTTGGGTAGCAGCAATGAGCAGTTCTTC
CASSLGSSNEQFF
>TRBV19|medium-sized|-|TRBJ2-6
TGTGCCAGCCGGACAGAAAGCTCTGGGGCCAACGTCCTGACTTTC
CASRTESSGANVLTF
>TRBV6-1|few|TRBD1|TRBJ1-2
TGTGCCAGCAGAACAGGGGGAGGAACAGTCGATGGCTACACCTTC
CASRTGGGTVDGYTF
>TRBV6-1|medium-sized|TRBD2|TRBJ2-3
TGTGCCAGCAGTGAAGCGGTGAATAGCGGGAGGATAACAGATACGCAGTATTTT
CASSEAVNSGRITDTQYF
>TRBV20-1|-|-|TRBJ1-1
TGCAGTGCTAACAAGAACACTGAAGCTTTATTT
CSANKNTEALF
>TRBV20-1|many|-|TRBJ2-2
TGCAGTGCTAGTCTTCTAGATGAGGGAGCGAGGAGGACCGGGGAGCTGTTTTTT
CSASLLDEGARRTGELFF
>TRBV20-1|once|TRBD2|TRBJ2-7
TGCAGTGCTAGAGGGACTAGCGGCCAGGGCTACGAGCAGTACTTC
CSARGTSGQGYEQYF
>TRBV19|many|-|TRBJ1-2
TGTGCCAGCACCCAAAGGCAGGTGACTAACTATGGCTACACCTTC
CASTQRQVTNYGYTF
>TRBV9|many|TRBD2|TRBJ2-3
TGTGCCAGCAGCACCGGGAGTAGCGGGGGGGGAACGCAGTATTTT
CASSTGSSGGGTQYF
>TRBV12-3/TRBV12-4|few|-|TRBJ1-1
TGTGCCAGCATTTTATCCGAAATGAATACAGCCAACACTGAAGCTTTCTTT
CASILSEMNTANTEAFF
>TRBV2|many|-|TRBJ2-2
TGTGCCAGCAGTGACGAAGAGTCCCACACCGGGGAGCTGTTTTTT
CASSDEESHTGELFF
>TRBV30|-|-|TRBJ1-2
TGTGCCTGCTCCCAGGGAAACTATTGCTACACCTTC
CACSQGNYCYTF
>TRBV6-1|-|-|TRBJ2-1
TGTGCCAGCTCTATGTGGACCTACAATGAGCAGTTCTTC
CASSMWTYNEQFF
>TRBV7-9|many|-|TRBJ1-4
TGTGCCAGCAGCAAACAGGGTGGTGAAAAACTGTTTTTT
CASSKQGGEKLFF
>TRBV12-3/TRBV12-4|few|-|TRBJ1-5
TGTGCCAGCAGTTTTTTACAGTGGGGCAATCAGCCCCAGCAGTTT
CASSFLQWGNQPQQF
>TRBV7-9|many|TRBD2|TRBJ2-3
TGTGCCGGCAGGGGAGCTAGCGGGAGCACAGATACGCAGTATTTT
CAGRGASGSTDTQYF
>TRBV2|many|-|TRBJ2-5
TGTGCCAGCAGTGACCTTAGAGGGACCCAGTACTTC
CASSDLRGTQYF
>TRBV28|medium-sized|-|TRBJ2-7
TGTGCCAAGCCCTCAGGAGCCACTACCTACGAGCAGTACTTC
CAKPSGATTYEQYF
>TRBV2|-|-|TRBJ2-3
TGTGCCAGCAGTGACACCGAGGGGCTTAGCACAGATACGCAGTATTTT
CASSDTEGLSTDTQYF
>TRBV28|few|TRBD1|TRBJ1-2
TGTGCCATAATTTCAGGGGGCTTTGACTATGGCTACACCTTC
CAIISGGFDYGYTF
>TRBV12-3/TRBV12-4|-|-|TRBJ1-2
TGTGCCATCAGCCGTCGCGACGACTATGGCTACGCCTTC
CAISRRDDYGYAF
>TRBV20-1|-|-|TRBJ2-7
TGCAGTACTATACGGGAGACCTACGAGCAGTACTTC
CSTIRETYEQYF
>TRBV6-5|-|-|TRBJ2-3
TGTGCCAGCGGTTACTCCGGACAGAACACAGATACGCAGTATTTT
CASGYSGQNTDTQYF
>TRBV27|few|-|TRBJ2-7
TGTGCCGGCACCAAAGGAGTTCGGGTGGAAGGCGGCTCCTACGAGCAGTACTTC
CAGTKGVRVEGGSYEQYF
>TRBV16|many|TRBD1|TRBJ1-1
TGTGCCAGCAGCCACCTCGACAGGGCGGAAGCTTTCTTT
CASSHLDRAEAFF
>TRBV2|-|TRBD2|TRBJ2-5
TGTGCCAGCAGTGACCGGATGGGAGGGGAGACCCAGTACTTC
CASSDRMGGETQYF
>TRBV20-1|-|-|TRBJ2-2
-
CSATVAGGAFGELFF
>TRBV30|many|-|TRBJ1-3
TGTGCCTGGATGGTTGGAAACACCATATATTTT
CAWMVGNTIYF
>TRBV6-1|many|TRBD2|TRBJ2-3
TGTGCCAGCAGTGGAGGGAGGGTTCTAGCGGGATCAGATACGCAGTATTTT
CASSGGRVLAGSDTQYF
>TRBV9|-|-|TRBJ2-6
TGTGCCAACAGCGCTAACGGGGACTCTGGGGCCAACGTCCTGACTTTC
CANSANGDSGANVLTF
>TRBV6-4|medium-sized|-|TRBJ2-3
TGTGCCAGCACCCCTGGAGAGACGCGGCCTGAGTATTTT
CASTPGETRPEYF
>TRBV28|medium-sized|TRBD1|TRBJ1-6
TGTGCCAGCAGCAGCCCCGGGACAGTTAGTTCACCCCTCCACTTT
CASSSPGTVSSPLHF
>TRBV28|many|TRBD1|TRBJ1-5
TGTGCCAGCAGTGACAGGGTCGGCAATCAGCCCCAGCATTTT
CASSDRVGNQPQHF
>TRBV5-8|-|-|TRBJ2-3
TGTGCCAGCAGCCCCAGTAGGGGGGCCGCAGATACGCAGTATTTT
CASSPSRGAADTQYF
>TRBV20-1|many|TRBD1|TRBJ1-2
TGCAGTGCTAGAGTTCCTGACAGGGTGCCCTATGGCTACACCTTC
CSARVPDRVPYGYTF
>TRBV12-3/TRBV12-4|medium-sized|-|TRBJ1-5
TGTGCCAGCAGCCCCCCCCCGGGTAGCAATCAGCCCCAGCATTTT
CASSPPPGSNQPQHF
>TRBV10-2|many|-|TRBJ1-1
TGCGCCAGCAGTGACGGCGGGGACACTGAAGCTTTCTTT
CASSDGGDTEAFF
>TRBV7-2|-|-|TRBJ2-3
TGTGCCAGCAGGGAGTCGGGCAGCACAGATACGCAGTATTTT
CASRESGSTDTQYF
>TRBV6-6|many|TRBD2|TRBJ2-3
TGTGCCAGCAACAGGGGACTAGCGGGAGGATTTATCACCACAGATACGCAGTATTTT
CASNRGLAGGFITTDTQYF
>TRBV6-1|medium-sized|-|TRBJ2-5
TGTGCCAGCAGTGATTGGAGGGACATTGGGACGGGTACCCAGTACTTC
CASSDWRDIGTGTQYF